This T cell receptor (beta chain) is drawn from a study of T cell responses to AZD1222 COVID-19 vaccine (dated by TCRdb to about 2021). With respect to the entire study: AZD1222 recipients with second doses at about 4 weeks or about 12 weeks were pooled, because spike-specific TCR depth and breadth did not differ between schedules. TCR sequencing covered roughly 230 trial participants: 207 given two doses of AZD1222 and 26 given two doses of MenACWY control vaccine. Trial participants were enrolled by age into subgroups of 18-55, 56-69 and 70-plus years, and about 150, 27 and 61 TCR-sequenced participants, respectively, were included in these subgroups.

To note about this clone: Its antigen specificity is not known. Base qualities are not at hand, and no much larger clone is one base apart.

The CDR1 and CDR2 encoded by the germline V gene (reference sequence) are LNHDA and SQIVND. V is reduced by 4 bases and J by 2 bases, leaving a spacing of 0 bases between them. From the cysteine through the phenylalanine, the CDR3 covers 11 amino acids. The entry retains the CDR3 DNA only, 33 bases that are in frame from base 1. Study-wide conclusions, independent of this receptor: The whole spike protein was spanned by vaccine-associated CD4 TCRs, and dominant responses were seen in regions 160-218 and 743-854. Participants were mostly white British, with more females than males. The authors suggested clonal diversity may have been underestimated. Because no samples from the day 14 peak response were available, repertoires could be characterized only after the peak T cell response. After two AZD1222 doses, both the breadth and the depth of spike-specific TCRs were significantly higher than at day 0 and than in MenACWY recipients. Conclusions about previously exposed vaccinees were limited because only six AZD1222 recipients were SARS-CoV-2 seropositive at baseline. Reportedly, close to half of the unique spike-specific TCRs recognized epitopes lying outside the regions that are mutated in the B.1.351 and B.1.1.7 variants. The 56-69-year group was small, and its depth increase did not reach significance, likely because of low power.

The CDR3 regions of human TCRbeta chains were analyzed by immunosequencing. In the original analysis: Repertoire TCRs were matched against a reference library of SARS-CoV-2-specific TCRs generated with the MIRA antigen-specificity platform. Breadth meant the fraction of unique TCRs that were SARS-CoV-2-associated, whereas depth meant the fraction of total T cells that were SARS-CoV-2-associated. Using the MIRA data, each spike-specific TCR was mapped to the spike region that the TCR reacts to and placed in a CD4 or CD8 class. Log10-transformed breadth and depth values were compared by one-way ANOVA with Sidak's multiple comparisons tests. TCRdb took this table from immuneACCESS and kept in-frame rearrangements with V and J called. Such tables lack part of the clones; where checked against another copy, unresolved V genes explain under half of the gap, and the rest is unexplained. That table gives V, J and clone size, and the DNA gave D and trimming. A total of about 55,000 clones appear in this sample, about 89% of them only once. Approximately 2% of the sample is in the top ten clones.

The time point tag for this specimen amounts to: baseline before first vaccination. Vaccinee samples came from UK trials COV001 and COV002, including a single-blind randomized controlled phase 2/3 trial of AZD1222 (ChAdOx1 nCoV-19) in healthy adults. For TCRbeta chain sequencing, PBMC samples from trial participants were taken at day 0 and at day 28 after the second dose. The TCR comes from an adult in good health. Sequenced here: peripheral blood, sampled on day 0 of AZD1222 vaccination. The rearranged segments are TRBV19 and TRBJ1-3; the D gene is unclear. CDR3 reads: CASSTGNTIYF. The nucleotide sequence is given as TGTGCCAGTAGTACTGGAAACACCATATATTTT.